These 26 T cell receptor beta chains were sequenced from one sample in a study of a mutant IDH1 vaccine in newly diagnosed glioma. The time point here: baseline, week 1 (first vaccination visit). Treatment here: pre-vaccination baseline after standard-of-care therapy. Here immunoSEQ multiplex PCR was the method, and the copy in TCRdb shows in-frame clones only, minus some. Found here are approximately 70,000 clones, 86% of them singletons; the top ten hold 2.9%. Material: PBMCs, obtained from a glioma patient treated with radiotherapy, temozolomide or both. The receptors originated from a man aged 25 to 45 with glioma.

The chain recombines TRBV11-3 with TRBJ2-1; D is unresolved. Trimming stripped 5 bases from V and 10 bases from J, with 12 bases between. The CDR3 length is 12 residues. The V gene's germline CDR1 is SGHNT and CDR2 YENEEA. The CDR3 loop is CASSPGLGEQFF. In DNA form, the CDR3 reads TGTGCCAGCAGCCCTGGGTTAGGGGAGCAGTTCTTC.

The chain uses TRBV19 and TRBJ1-2; 7 bases match TRBD1. The CDR3 has 15 residues. CDR1 and CDR2 (germline): LNHDA, SQIVND (reference sequence). Trimming cost V 6 bases and J 2 bases; bases outside gene matches: 9. CDR3 bases: TGTGCCAGTAGCTCCCCCTTGACAGGGAACTATGGCTACACCTTC. It yields the protein CASSSPLTGNYGYTF.

The genes are TRBV11-2 and TRBJ2-5; perhaps TRBD2 as D (5 bases). The CDR3 consists of 17 residues. Trimming removed 1 base at V and 4 bases at J, with 19 bases between. Germline CDR1 reads SGHAT; CDR2 reads FQNNGV. This CDR3 reads CASSLGVRPEGGETQYF. The CDR3, as DNA: TGTGCCAGCAGCTTAGGGGTTCGGCCCGAAGGAGGAGAGACCCAGTACTTC.

The chain links TRBV4-2 to TRBJ2-1; 16 positions agree with TRBD2. V lost 4 bases to trimming and J lost 0 bases; unmatched junction nucleotides: 6. The CDR3 has 19 amino acids. Germline CDR1 reads LGHNA; CDR2 reads YNFKEQ. This chain's CDR3 is CASSRPGLAGGSSYNEQFF. CDR3 coding DNA: TGTGCCAGCAGCCGACCGGGACTAGCGGGGGGGAGCTCCTACAATGAGCAGTTCTTC.

This rearrangement joins TRBV5-5 to TRBJ1-2; D may be TRBD1 (5 bases). The CDR3 length is 14 residues. Germline CDR1 and CDR2: SGHKS and YYEKEE (reference sequence). V lost 0 bases and J 8 bases, leaving 14 bases between the germline ends. The CDR3 spells CASSLVRAGRGYTF. CDR3 in DNA: TGTGCCAGCAGCTTGGTCAGGGCCGGAAGGGGCTACACCTTC.

The rearrangement joins TRBV2 to TRBJ2-1, with 14 nucleotides matching TRBD2. From germline, CDR1 is SNHLY and CDR2 FYNNEI. V gave up 6 bases and J gave up 2 bases; unmatched junction bases: 12. The CDR3 is made up of 19 amino acids. CDR3 in amino acids: CASSGGLAGGPSTYNEQFF. CDR3 DNA: TGTGCCAGCAGCGGAGGACTAGCGGGGGGCCCATCCACCTACAATGAGCAGTTCTTC.

The chain is built from TRBV11-3 and TRBJ2-3, with a possible D match to TRBD1 (6 bases). Per germline, CDR1 SGHNT and CDR2 YENEEA. Between the trimmed V and J ends, which lost 1 base and 0 bases, there was a span of 8 bases. This CDR3 comprises 15 residues. Here the CDR3 reads CASSLGGLSTDTQYF. The CDR3 region has the DNA TGTGCCAGCAGCTTAGGGGGGCTCAGCACAGATACGCAGTATTTT.

Concerning this clone: At one end, the junction sequence differs from germline, possibly due to a read error. This rearrangement joins TRBV18 to TRBJ1-1; D is ambiguous. Germline V gene data show CDR1 as KGHSH and CDR2 as LQKENI. CDR3 length: 10 amino acids. CDR3 in amino acids: CASSPGSSTF. The DNA for the CDR3 is TGTGCCAGCTCACCAGGTAGTAGTACTTTT.

A few counts support this clone. The chain links TRBV21-1 to TRBJ2-5; TRBD2 reflects the table's D call only, with no check against the DNA. TRBV21-1 is an annotated pseudogene. This CDR3 is built from 18 residues. For the CDR3, the DNA is TGTGCCAGCAGCGAACTTCTAGCGGGGGCGACTCTCCAAGAGACCCAGTACTTC. Its translation: CASSELLAGATLQETQYF.

The J gene is TRBJ1-2, the V gene TRBV2; weak D call: TRBD1 (5 bases). Per the germline V gene, CDR1 is SNHLY and CDR2 is FYNNEI. Trimming took 2 bases from V and 4 from J, leaving 17 bases between them. The CDR3 runs 16 residues. Written as DNA, the CDR3 is TGTGCCAGCAGTGAAAGTCTTATGGGGCAGAGCTATGGCTACACCTTC. Its translation is CASSESLMGQSYGYTF.

The chain couples TRBV6-6 to TRBJ2-2, with D possibly matching TRBD2 (5 bases). This CDR3 region has 15 residues. Trimming removed 5 bases at V and 4 bases at J, with 14 bases between. Germline CDR1 MNHNY, CDR2 SVGAGI (reference sequence). The CDR3 region is CASSRPPEGTGELFF. Written as DNA, the CDR3 is TGTGCCAGCAGTCGGCCCCCTGAGGGCACCGGGGAGCTGTTTTTT.

This chain connects TRBV6-6 to TRBJ1-3; D not resolved. With 2 bases removed from V and 3 bases from J, the gap between germline ends came to 5 bases. The CDR3 has 13 amino acids. Germline V gene data show CDR1 as MNHNY and CDR2 as SVGAGI (reference sequence). In DNA, the CDR3 is TGTGCCAGCAGTTACCAAGGTGGAAACACCATATATTTT. Its translation is CASSYQGGNTIYF.

V and J are TRBV7-8 and TRBJ1-1; D ambiguous. The length of the CDR3 is 12 residues. Germline V gene lookup returns CDR1 SGHVS and CDR2 FQNEAQ. Trimming shortened V by 1 base and J by 3 bases, and 3 bases separated the two germline ends. The CDR3 loop is CASSLVYTEAFF. The CDR3 coding sequence is TGTGCCAGCAGCTTAGTGTACACTGAAGCTTTCTTT.

The chain couples TRBV9 to TRBJ1-1; D perhaps matches TRBD1 (6 bases). CDR3 length: 13 residues. Trimming removed 4 bases from V and 6 bases from J, with 13 bases in between. CDR1 and CDR2 (germline): SGDLS, YYNGEE. The CDR3 region has the DNA TGTGCCAGCAGCCCCCCGACAGGCGCTGAAGCTTTCTTT. Translation gives CASSPPTGAEAFF.

The J gene is TRBJ1-3, the V gene TRBV6-1; D uncertain. The CDR3 spans 13 residues. Trimming took off 7 bases at V and 2 bases at J, with 9 bases between the two ends. CDR1 MNHNS and CDR2 SASEGT come from the germline V gene. Here the CDR3 reads CASINGPGNTIYF. DNA for the CDR3: TGTGCCAGCATCAACGGCCCTGGAAACACCATATATTTT.

The chain combines TRBV11-2 with TRBJ1-3; no clear D. CDR3 length equals 16 residues. Trimming took 2 bases from V and 0 from J, leaving 11 bases between them. From germline, CDR1 is SGHAT and CDR2 FQNNGV. CDR3 in amino acids: CASSLPWTSSGNTIYF. The CDR3 bases are TGTGCCAGCAGCTTACCTTGGACGAGCTCTGGAAACACCATATATTTT. Full variable domain (rest looked up from reference TRBV11-2 and TRBJ1-3): EAGVAQSPRYKIIEKRQSVAFWCNPISGHATLYWYQQILGQGPKLLIQFQNNGVVDDSQLPKDRFSAERLKGVDSTLKIQPAKLEDSAVYLCASSLPWTSSGNTIYFGEGSWLTVV.

This chain joins TRBV10-3 and TRBJ2-5; D unresolved. V was pared by 6 bases and J by 5 bases, with 7 bases between. The CDR3 length is 11 residues. CDR1 and CDR2 (germline): ENHRY, SYGVKD. CDR3 DNA: TGTGCCATCAGAATCGGGGAGACCCAGTACTTC. This codes for CAIRIGETQYF.

This chain links TRBV15 with TRBJ1-6; 11 bases agree with TRBD1. Germline V lookup: CDR1 LNHNV, CDR2 YYDKDF (reference sequence). This CDR3 spans 17 amino acids. The junction had 11 bases not matched to a gene; V was cut back by 3 bases and J by 10 bases. In DNA form, the CDR3 reads TGTGCCACCAGCAGGGGGACAGGGGGTATCGTTAGGTCACCCCTCCACTTT. Protein: CATSRGTGGIVRSPLHF.

CDR3 amino acids: CASSLEARVQETQYF. Here the CDR3 DNA reads TGTGCCAGCAGCTTAGAGGCCAGGGTCCAAGAGACCCAGTACTTC. The V call is TRBV7-9, the J call TRBJ2-5, with D possibly being TRBD1 (5 bases). V was pared by 1 base and J by 1 base, with 10 bases between. The CDR3 is 15 amino acids. The germline CDR1 and CDR2 sequences are SEHNR and FQNEAQ (reference sequence).

The chain is built from TRBV27 and TRBJ1-5, with D possibly matching TRBD1 (6 bases). With 4 bases removed from V and 5 bases from J, the gap between germline ends came to 12 bases. The CDR3 sequence is 14 residues long. Germline CDR1 MNHEY, CDR2 SMNVEV (reference sequence). The DNA of the CDR3 is TGTGCCAGCAGTTACGGGGGGCTCGATCAGCCCCAGCATTTT. Its protein product is CASSYGGLDQPQHF.

The gene calls are TRBV7-2 and TRBJ2-1; D might be TRBD1 or TRBD2, each matching 5 bases. Deletions cut 5 bases from V and 7 bases from J, with 12 bases between. The length of the CDR3 is 13 residues. Germline lookup yields CDR1 SGHTA and CDR2 FQGNSA. The CDR3 DNA sequence: TGTGCCAGCAGCCCCCTTTGGGGGAATGAGCAGTTCTTC. This sequence encodes CASSPLWGNEQFF. The full variable domain, its missing parts supplied by reference TRBV7-2 and TRBJ2-1, is GAGVSQSPSNKVTEKGKDVELRCDPISGHTALYWYRQSLGQGLEFLIYFQGNSAPDKSGLPSDRFSAERTGGSVSTLTIQRTQQEDSAVYLCASSPLWGNEQFFGPGTRLTVL.

This chain links TRBV30 with TRBJ1-1, with 8 bases that match TRBD1. The V gene end was trimmed by 0 bases and the J gene end by 1 base; junction bases not matched to a gene: 13. The CDR3 sequence is 18 residues long. The V gene's germline CDR1 is GTSNPN and CDR2 SVGIG (reference sequence). In nucleotides, the CDR3 is TGTGCCTGGAGTGTACCCCCCAGACAGGGGCCTTCGAACACTGAAGCTTTCTTT. It encodes CAWSVPPRQGPSNTEAFF. The entire variable domain, with the rest obtained from reference TRBV30 and TRBJ1-1, is as follows: SQTIHQWPATLVQPVGSPLSLECTVEGTSNPNLYWYRQAAGRGLQLLFYSVGIGQISSEVPQNLSASRPQDRQFILSSKKLLLSDSGFYLCAWSVPPRQGPSNTEAFFGQGTRLTVV.

This chain uses TRBV5-4 with TRBJ2-7; TRBD2 matches at 10 bases. Germline V gene sequence: CDR1 SGHNT, CDR2 YYREEE (reference sequence). Germline trimming cut 0 bases from V and 3 bases from J; bases unmatched to any gene: 3. There are 15 residues in the CDR3. CDR3 bases: TGTGCCAGCAGCTTGGGAACTAGCGGGGTCTACGAGCAGTACTTC. Translated: CASSLGTSGVYEQYF.

The V call is TRBV19, the J call TRBJ2-7; the D is unclear. V was trimmed by 1 base and J by 2 bases, leaving 6 bases between them. CDR3 length: 13 amino acids. CDR1 LNHDA and CDR2 SQIVND come from the germline V gene (reference sequence). This chain's CDR3 is CASSIGPTYEQYF. The CDR3 coding sequence is TGTGCCAGTAGTATAGGACCGACCTACGAGCAGTACTTC.

V gene TRBV6-1 combines with J gene TRBJ1-2; 7 bases map to TRBD1. V gave up 8 bases and J gave up 5 bases; unmatched junction bases: 8. The CDR3 runs 13 residues. Germline V gene sequence: CDR1 MNHNS, CDR2 SASEGT. The CDR3: CASRQGGLYGYTF. Written as DNA, the CDR3 is TGTGCCAGCCGACAGGGAGGACTTTATGGCTACACCTTC.

This chain uses TRBV5-6 with TRBJ2-2, with 8 bases aligning to TRBD1. This CDR3 has 15 residues. V dropped 4 bases and J dropped 7; count of bases not matched to a gene: 9. Germline V lookup: CDR1 SGHDT, CDR2 YYEEEE. CDR3 loop: CASSRQGAGNGELFF. In DNA form, the CDR3 reads TGTGCCAGCAGCCGCCAGGGGGCTGGGAACGGGGAGCTGTTTTTT.